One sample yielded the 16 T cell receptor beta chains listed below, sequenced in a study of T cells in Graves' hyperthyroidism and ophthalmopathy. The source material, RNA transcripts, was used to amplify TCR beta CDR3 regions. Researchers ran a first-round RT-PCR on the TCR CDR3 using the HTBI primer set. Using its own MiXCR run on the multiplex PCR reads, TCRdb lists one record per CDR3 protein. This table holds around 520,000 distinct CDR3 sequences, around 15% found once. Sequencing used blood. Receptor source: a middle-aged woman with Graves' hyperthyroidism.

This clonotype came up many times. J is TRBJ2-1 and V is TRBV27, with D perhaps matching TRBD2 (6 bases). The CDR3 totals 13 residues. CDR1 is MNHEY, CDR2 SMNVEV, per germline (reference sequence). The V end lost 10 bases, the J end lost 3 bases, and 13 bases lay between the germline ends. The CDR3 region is CATREANYNEQFF. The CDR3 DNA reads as TGTGCCACCAGGGAGGCCAACTACAATGAGCAGTTCTTC.

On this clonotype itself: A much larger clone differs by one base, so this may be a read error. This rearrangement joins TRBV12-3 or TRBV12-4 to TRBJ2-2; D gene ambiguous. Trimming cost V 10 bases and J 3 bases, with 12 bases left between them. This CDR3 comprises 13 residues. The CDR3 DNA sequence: TGTGCCAACAGCGTTGAGGACACCGGGGAGCTGTTTTTT. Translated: CANSVEDTGELFF.

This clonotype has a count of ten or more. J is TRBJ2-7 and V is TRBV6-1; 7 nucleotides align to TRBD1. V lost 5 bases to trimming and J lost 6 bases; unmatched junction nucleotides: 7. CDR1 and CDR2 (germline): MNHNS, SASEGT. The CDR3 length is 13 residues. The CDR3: CASSPYRGIEQYF. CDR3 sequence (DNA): TGTGCCAGCAGTCCATACAGGGGAATCGAGCAGTACTTC.

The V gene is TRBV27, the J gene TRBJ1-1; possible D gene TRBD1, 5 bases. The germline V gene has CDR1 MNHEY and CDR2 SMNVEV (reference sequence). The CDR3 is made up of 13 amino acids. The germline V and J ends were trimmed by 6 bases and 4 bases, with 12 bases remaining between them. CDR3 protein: CASRPSGLTEAFF. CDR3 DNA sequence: TGTGCCAGCAGACCTTCAGGGCTCACTGAAGCTTTCTTT.

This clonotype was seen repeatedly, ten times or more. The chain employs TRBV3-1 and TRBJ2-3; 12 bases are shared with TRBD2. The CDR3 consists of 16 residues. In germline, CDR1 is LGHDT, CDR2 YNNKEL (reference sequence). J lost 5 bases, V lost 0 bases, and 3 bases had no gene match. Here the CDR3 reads CASSQDGLAGLDTQYF. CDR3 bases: TGTGCCAGCAGCCAAGATGGACTAGCGGGACTAGATACGCAGTATTTT.

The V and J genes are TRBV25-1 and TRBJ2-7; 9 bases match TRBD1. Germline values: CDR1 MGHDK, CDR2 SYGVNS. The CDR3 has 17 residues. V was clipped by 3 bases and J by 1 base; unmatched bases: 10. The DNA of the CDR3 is TGTGCCAGCAGTGAGCTTCGTGGGGACAGGGTATCCTACGAGCAGTACTTC. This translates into CASSELRGDRVSYEQYF.

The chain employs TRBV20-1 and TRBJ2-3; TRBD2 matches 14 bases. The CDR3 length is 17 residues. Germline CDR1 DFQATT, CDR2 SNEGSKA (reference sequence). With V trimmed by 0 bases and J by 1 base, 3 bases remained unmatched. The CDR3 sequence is CSARDGLAGGRTDTQYF. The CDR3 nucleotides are TGCAGTGCTAGAGATGGACTAGCGGGAGGTCGCACAGATACGCAGTATTTT.

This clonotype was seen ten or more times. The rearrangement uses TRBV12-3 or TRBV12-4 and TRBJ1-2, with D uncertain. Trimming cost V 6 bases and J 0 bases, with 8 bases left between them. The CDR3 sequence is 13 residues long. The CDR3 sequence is CASRPTTNYGYTF. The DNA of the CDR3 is TGTGCCAGCAGGCCGACAACTAACTATGGCTACACCTTC.

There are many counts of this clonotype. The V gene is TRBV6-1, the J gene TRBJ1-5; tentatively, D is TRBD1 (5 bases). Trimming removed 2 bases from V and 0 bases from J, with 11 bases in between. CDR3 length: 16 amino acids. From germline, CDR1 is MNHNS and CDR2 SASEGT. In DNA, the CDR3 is TGTGCCAGCAGTGAACAGGGTATTCATAGCAATCAGCCCCAGCATTTT. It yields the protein CASSEQGIHSNQPQHF.

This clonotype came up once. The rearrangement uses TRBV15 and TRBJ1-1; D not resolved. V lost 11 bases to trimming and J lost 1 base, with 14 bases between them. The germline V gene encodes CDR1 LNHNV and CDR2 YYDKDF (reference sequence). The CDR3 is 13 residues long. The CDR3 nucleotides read TGTGCCTCCGAAGACGTCTCGAACACTGAAGCTTTCTTT. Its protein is CASEDVSNTEAFF.

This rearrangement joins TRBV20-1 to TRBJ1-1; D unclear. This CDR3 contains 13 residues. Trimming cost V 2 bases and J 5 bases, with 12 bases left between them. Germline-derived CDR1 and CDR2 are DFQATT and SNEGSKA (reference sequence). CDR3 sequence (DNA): TGCAGTGCTAGACCCCGGGGATGGACTGAAGCTTTCTTT. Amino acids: CSARPRGWTEAFF.

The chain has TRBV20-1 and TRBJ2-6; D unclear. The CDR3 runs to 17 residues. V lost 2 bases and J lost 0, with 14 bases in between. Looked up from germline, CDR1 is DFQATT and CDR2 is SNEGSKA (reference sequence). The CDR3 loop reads CSARKGGSSSGANVLTF. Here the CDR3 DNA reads TGCAGTGCTAGAAAGGGTGGATCCAGCTCTGGGGCCAACGTCCTGACTTTC.

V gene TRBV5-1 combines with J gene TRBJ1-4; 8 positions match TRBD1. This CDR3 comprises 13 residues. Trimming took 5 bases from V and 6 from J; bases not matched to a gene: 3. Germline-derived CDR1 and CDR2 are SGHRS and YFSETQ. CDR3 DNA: TGCGCCAGCAGGCCAGGGGGCGATGAAAAACTGTTTTTT. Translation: CASRPGGDEKLFF. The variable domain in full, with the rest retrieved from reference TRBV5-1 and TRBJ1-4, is KAGVTQTPRYLIKTRGQQVTLSCSPISGHRSVSWYQQTPGQGLQFLFEYFSETQRNKGNFPGRFSGRQFSNSRSEMNVSTLELGDSALYLCASRPGGDEKLFFGSGTQLSVL.

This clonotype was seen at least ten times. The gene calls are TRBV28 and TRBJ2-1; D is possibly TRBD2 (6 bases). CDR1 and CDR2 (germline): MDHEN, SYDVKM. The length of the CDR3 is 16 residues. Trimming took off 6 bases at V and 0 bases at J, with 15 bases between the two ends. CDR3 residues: CASSRSEGSSYNEQFF. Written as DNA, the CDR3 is TGTGCCAGCAGCCGTTCGGAGGGGAGCTCCTACAATGAGCAGTTCTTC.

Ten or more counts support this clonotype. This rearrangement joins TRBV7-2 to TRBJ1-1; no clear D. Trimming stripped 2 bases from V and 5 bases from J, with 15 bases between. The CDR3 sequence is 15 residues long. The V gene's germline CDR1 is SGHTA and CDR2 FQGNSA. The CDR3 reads CASSLQLGPWTEAFF. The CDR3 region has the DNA TGTGCCAGCAGCTTACAACTAGGGCCATGGACTGAAGCTTTCTTT.

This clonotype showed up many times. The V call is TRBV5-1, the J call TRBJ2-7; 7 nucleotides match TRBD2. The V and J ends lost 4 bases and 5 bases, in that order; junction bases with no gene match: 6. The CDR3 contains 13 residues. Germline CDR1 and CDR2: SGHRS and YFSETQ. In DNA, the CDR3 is TGCGCCAGCAGCCCGGGAGGAGACAACGAGCAGTACTTC. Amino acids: CASSPGGDNEQYF.